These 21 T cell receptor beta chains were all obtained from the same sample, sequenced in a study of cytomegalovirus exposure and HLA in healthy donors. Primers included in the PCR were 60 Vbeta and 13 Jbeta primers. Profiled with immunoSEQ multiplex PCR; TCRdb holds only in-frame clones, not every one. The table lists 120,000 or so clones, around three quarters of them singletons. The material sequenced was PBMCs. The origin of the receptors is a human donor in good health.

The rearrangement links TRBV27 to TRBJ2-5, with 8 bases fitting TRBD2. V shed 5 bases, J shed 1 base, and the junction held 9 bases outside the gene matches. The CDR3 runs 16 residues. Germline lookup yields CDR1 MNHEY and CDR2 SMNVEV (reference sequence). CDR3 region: CASSPRPGTSQETQYF. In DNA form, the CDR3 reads TGTGCCAGCAGTCCCCGCCCGGGGACTAGCCAAGAGACCCAGTACTTC.

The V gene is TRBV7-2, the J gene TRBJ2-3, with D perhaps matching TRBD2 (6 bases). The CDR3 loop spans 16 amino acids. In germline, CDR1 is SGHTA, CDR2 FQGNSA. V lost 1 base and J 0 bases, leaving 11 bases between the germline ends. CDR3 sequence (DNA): TGTGCCAGCAGCTTAGGTAGCGGAGCCAGCACAGATACGCAGTATTTT. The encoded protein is CASSLGSGASTDTQYF. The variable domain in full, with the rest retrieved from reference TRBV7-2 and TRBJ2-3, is GAGVSQSPSNKVTEKGKDVELRCDPISGHTALYWYRQSLGQGLEFLIYFQGNSAPDKSGLPSDRFSAERTGGSVSTLTIQRTQQEDSAVYLCASSLGSGASTDTQYFGPGTRLTVL.

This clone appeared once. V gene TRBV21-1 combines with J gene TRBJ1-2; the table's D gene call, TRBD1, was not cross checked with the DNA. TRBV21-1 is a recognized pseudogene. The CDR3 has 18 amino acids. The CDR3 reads CASSTWSPGTGGGYGYTF. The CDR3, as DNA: TGTGCCAGCAGCACCTGGTCGCCCGGGACAGGGGGCGGCTATGGCTACACCTTC.

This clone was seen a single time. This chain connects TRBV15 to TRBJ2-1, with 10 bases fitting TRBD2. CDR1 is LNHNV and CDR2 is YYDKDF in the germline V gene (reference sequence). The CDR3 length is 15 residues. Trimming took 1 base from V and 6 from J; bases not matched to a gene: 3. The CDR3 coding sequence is TGTGCCACCAGCAGAGGAGCGGGAGGGGTCAATGAGCAGTTCTTC. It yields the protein CATSRGAGGVNEQFF.

The CDR3 spells CATSRNRYQETQYF. The CDR3 bases are TGTGCCACCAGCAGAAACAGGTACCAAGAGACCCAGTACTTC. The V call is TRBV15, the J call TRBJ2-5, with D perhaps matching TRBD1 (5 bases). Trimming removed 2 bases from V and 0 bases from J, with 7 bases in between. The CDR3 has 14 residues. CDR1 LNHNV and CDR2 YYDKDF come from the germline V gene (reference sequence). The whole variable domain, remainder taken from reference TRBV15 and TRBJ2-5, is DAMVIQNPRYQVTQFGKPVTLSCSQTLNHNVMYWYQQKSSQAPKLLFHYYDKDFNNEADTPDNFQSRRPNTSFCFLDIRSPGLGDTAMYLCATSRNRYQETQYFGPGTRLLVL.

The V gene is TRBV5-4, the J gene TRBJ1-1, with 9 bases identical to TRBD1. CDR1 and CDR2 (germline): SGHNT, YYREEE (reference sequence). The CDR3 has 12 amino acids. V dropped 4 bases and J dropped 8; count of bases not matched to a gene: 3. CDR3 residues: CASSRDREEAFF. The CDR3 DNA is TGTGCCAGCAGCCGGGACAGGGAGGAAGCTTTCTTT.

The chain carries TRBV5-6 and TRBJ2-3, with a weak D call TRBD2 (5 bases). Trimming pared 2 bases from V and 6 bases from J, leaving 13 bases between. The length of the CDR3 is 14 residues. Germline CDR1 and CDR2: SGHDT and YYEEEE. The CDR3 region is CASSFRARDDTQYF. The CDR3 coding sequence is TGTGCCAGCAGCTTTAGGGCACGGGATGATACGCAGTATTTT.

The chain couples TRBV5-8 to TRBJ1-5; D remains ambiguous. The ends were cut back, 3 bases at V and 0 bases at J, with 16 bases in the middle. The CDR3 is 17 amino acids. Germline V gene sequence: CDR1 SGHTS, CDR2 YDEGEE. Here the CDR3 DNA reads TGTGCCAGCAGCTCCCCGGGAGGAGTCTATAGCAATCAGCCCCAGCATTTT. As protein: CASSSPGGVYSNQPQHF.

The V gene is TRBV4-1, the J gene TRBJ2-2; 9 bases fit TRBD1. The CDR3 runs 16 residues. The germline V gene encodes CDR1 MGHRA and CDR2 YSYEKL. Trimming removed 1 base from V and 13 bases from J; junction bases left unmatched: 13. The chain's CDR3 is CASSQGRDRVPPSLFF. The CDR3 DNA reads TGCGCCAGCAGCCAAGGTCGGGACAGGGTCCCCCCTTCGCTGTTTTTT.

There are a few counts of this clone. As DNA, the CDR3 is TGTGCCAGTAGTACCAACAACAACTATGGCTACACCTTC. As protein: CASSTNNNYGYTF. The V and J genes are TRBV19 and TRBJ1-2; no firm D call. The CDR3 runs 13 residues. Trimming left V 4 bases short and J 2 bases short, with 8 bases between. Germline loops: CDR1 LNHDA, CDR2 SQIVND (reference sequence). The full variable domain, with the rest looked up from reference TRBV19 and TRBJ1-2, is DGGITQSPKYLFRKEGQNVTLSCEQNLNHDAMYWYRQDPGQGLRLIYYSQIVNDFQKGDIAEGYSVSREKKESFPLTVTSAQKNPTAFYLCASSTNNNYGYTFGSGTRLTVV.

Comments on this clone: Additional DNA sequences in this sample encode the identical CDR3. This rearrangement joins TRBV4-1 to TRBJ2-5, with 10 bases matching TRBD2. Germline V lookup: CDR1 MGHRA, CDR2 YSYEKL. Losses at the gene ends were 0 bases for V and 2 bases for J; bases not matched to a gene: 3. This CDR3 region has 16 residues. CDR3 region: CASSQEVAGGQETQYF. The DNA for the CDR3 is TGCGCCAGCAGCCAAGAAGTAGCGGGAGGTCAAGAGACCCAGTACTTC.

CDR3 region: CASSLNPGGSETQYF. As DNA, the CDR3 is TGTGCCAGCAGCTTAAACCCAGGAGGGTCGGAGACCCAGTACTTC. The chain has TRBV11-3 and TRBJ2-5, with D tentatively TRBD2 (6 bases). Germline values: CDR1 SGHNT, CDR2 YENEEA. The CDR3 is 15 residues long. V was pared by 2 bases and J by 5 bases, with 15 bases between.

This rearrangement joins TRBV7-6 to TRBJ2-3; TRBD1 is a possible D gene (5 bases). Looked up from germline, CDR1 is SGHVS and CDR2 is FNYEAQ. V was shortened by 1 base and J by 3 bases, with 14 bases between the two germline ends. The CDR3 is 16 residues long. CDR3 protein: CASSLVWEPGTDTQYF. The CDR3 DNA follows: TGTGCCAGCAGCTTAGTGTGGGAACCAGGGACAGATACGCAGTATTTT.

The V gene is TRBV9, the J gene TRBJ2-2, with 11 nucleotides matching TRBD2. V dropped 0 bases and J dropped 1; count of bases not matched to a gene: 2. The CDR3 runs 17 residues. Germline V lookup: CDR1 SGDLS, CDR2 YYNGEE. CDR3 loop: CASSVGLAGGNTGELFF. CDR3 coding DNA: TGTGCCAGCAGCGTAGGTCTAGCGGGAGGGAACACCGGGGAGCTGTTTTTT.

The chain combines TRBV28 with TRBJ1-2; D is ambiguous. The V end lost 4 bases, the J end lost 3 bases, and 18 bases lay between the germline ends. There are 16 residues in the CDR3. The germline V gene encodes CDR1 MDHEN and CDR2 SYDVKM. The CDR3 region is CASSSLNPSPYYGYTF. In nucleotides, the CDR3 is TGTGCCAGCAGTTCCCTAAATCCCTCTCCCTACTATGGCTACACCTTC.

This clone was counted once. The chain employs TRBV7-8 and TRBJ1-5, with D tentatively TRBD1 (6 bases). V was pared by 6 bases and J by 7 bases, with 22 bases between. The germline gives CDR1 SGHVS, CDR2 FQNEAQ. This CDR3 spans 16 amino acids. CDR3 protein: CASSLLAQGFYQPQHF. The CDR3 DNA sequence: TGTGCCAGCAGTCTCCTGGCGCAGGGGTTTTACCAGCCCCAGCATTTT.

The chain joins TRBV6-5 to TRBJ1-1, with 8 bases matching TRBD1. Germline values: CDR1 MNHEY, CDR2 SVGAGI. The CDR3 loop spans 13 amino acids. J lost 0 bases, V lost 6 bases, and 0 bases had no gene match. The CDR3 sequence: CASRTGVNTEAFF. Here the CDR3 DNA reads TGTGCCAGCAGGACAGGGGTGAACACTGAAGCTTTCTTT.

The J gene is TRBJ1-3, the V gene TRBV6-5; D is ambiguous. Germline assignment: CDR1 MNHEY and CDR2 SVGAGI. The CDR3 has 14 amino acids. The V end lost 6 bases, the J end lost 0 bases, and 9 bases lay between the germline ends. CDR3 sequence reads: CASSLRGSGNTIYF. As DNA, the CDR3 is TGTGCCAGCAGCCTCCGGGGCTCTGGAAACACCATATATTTT.

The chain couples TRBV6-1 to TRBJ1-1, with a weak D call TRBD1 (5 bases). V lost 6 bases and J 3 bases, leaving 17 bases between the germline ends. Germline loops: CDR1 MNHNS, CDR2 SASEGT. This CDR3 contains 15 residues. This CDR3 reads CASRGGRTGDTEAFF. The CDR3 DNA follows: TGTGCCAGCAGGGGGGGGAGAACCGGAGACACTGAAGCTTTCTTT.

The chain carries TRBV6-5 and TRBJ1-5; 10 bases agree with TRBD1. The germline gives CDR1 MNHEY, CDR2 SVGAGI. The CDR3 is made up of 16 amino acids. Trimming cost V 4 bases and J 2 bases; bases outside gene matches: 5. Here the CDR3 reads CASSSGQGLGNQPQHF. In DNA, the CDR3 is TGTGCCAGCAGTTCGGGACAGGGGCTGGGCAATCAGCCCCAGCATTTT.

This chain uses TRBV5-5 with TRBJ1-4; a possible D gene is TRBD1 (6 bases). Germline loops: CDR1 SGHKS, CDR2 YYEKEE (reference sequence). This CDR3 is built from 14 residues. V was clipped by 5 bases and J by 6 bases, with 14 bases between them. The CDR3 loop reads CASRRRGGDEKLFF. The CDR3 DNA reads TGTGCCAGCAGGCGGAGGGGGGGGGATGAAAAACTGTTTTTT.